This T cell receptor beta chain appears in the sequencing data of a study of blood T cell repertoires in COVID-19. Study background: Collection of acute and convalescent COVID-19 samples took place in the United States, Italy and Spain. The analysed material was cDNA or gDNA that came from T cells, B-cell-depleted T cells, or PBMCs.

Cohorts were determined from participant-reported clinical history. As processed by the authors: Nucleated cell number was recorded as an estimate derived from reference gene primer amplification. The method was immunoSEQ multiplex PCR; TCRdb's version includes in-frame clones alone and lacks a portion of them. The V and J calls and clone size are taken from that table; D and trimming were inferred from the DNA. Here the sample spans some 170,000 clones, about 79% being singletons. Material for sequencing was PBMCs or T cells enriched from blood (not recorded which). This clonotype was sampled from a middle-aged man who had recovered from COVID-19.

The CDR3 is CASSQAGGRMGEQYF. The CDR3 DNA follows: TGCGCCAGCAGCCAAGCGGGGGGGCGCATGGGCGAGCAGTACTTC. The genes are TRBV4-1 and TRBJ2-7; the match to TRBD2 covers 8 bases. The junction had 8 bases not matched to a gene; V was cut back by 1 base and J by 6 bases. The CDR3 consists of 15 residues. The V gene's germline CDR1 is MGHRA and CDR2 YSYEKL.